These 4 T cell receptor beta chains were sequenced from one sample in a study of patients and donors after allogeneic stem cell transplantation. TCRdb analysed the RT-PCR reads with MiXCR anew, one entry per CDR3 protein. The repertoire holds more than 850,000 distinct CDR3 sequences, with 15% to 20% as singletons. Sequenced material: blood, either unsorted or a sorted T cell fraction (not recorded which). These TCRs come from a human donor who was either an allogeneic HSCT recipient or a stem cell or donor lymphocyte infusion donor (not recorded which). It is not recorded whose cells these are; they may come from a transplant donor.

The chain couples TRBV7-6 to TRBJ2-7; D is tentatively TRBD1 or TRBD2 (6 bases each). The CDR3 consists of 17 residues. Germline V gives CDR1 SGHVS, CDR2 FNYEAQ. The ends were cut back, 5 bases at V and 3 bases at J, with 23 bases in the middle. The CDR3 protein is CASSGGGPGLTNYEQYF. The DNA for the CDR3 is TGTGCCAGCAGCGGGGGCGGACCGGGACTTACTAACTACGAGCAGTACTTC.

This clonotype has at least ten counts. DNA of the CDR3: TGTGCCAGCAGCTCCGGGACTAGCGGGAGGGTCTACGAGCAGTACTTC. Protein sequence: CASSSGTSGRVYEQYF. The gene calls are TRBV7-9 and TRBJ2-7, with 16 nucleotides matching TRBD2. This CDR3 has 16 amino acids. Germline CDR1 SEHNR, CDR2 FQNEAQ (reference sequence). V was pared by 4 bases and J by 3 bases, with 3 bases of the junction left unmatched.

The chain carries TRBV24-1 and TRBJ2-2; D not certain. Germline lookup yields CDR1 KGHDR and CDR2 SFDVKD. V was clipped by 5 bases and J by 4 bases, with 7 bases between them. The length of the CDR3 is 13 residues. CDR3 loop: CATSVRVTGELFF. DNA for the CDR3: TGTGCCACCAGTGTACGGGTCACCGGGGAGCTGTTTTTT.

The genes are TRBV28 and TRBJ1-4; 7 bases align to TRBD1. V was pared by 5 bases and J by 7 bases, with 13 bases of the junction left unmatched. The length of the CDR3 is 16 residues. In germline, CDR1 is MDHEN, CDR2 SYDVKM. The DNA for the CDR3 is TGTGCCAGCAGTGTGTGGTTTCAGGGGGATACTGAAAAACTGTTTTTT. This gives the protein CASSVWFQGDTEKLFF.